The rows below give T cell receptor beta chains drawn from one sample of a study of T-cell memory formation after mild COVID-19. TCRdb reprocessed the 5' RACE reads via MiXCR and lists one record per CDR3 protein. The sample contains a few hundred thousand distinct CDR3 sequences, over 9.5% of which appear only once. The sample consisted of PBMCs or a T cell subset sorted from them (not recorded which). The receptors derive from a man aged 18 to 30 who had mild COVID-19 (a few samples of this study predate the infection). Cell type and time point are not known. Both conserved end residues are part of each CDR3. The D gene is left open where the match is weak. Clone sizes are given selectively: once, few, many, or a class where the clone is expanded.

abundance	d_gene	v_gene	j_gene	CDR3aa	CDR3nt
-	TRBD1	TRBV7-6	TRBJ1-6	CASSLAGGTAPLHF	TGTGCCAGCAGCTTAGCAGGGGGCACGGCACCCCTCCACTTT
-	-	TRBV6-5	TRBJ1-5	CASSVGRWSNQPQHF	TGTGCCAGCAGTGTAGGACGGTGGAGCAATCAGCCCCAGCATTTT
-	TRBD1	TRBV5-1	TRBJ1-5	CASSPSVMGTGVGQPQHF	TGCGCCAGCAGCCCATCCGTAATGGGGACAGGGGTCGGCCAGCCCCAGCATTTT
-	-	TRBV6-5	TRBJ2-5	CVSSLQGGETQYF	TGTGTCAGCAGTTTACAGGGAGGGGAGACCCAGTACTTC
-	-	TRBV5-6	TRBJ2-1	CASTIEGWKRLWYNEQFF	TGTGCCAGCACCATTGAGGGGTGGAAGCGTCTGTGGTACAATGAGCAGTTCTTC
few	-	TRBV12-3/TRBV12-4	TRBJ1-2	CASSFEGSYGYTF	TGTGCCAGCAGTTTTGAGGGGAGCTATGGCTACACCTTC
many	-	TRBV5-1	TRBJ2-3	CASSLDSVTDTQYF	TGCGCCAGCAGCTTAGACAGCGTCACAGATACGCAGTATTTT
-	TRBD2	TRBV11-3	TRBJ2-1	CASSRRLADYNEQFF	TGTGCCAGCAGCCGGAGACTAGCGGACTACAATGAGCAGTTCTTC
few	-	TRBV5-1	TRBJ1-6	CASSLEQSNSPLHF	TGCGCCAGCAGCTTGGAGCAGTCTAATTCACCCCTCCACTTT
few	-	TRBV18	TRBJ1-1	CASSQGKETEAFF	TGTGCCAGCTCCCAGGGTAAAGAGACTGAAGCTTTCTTT
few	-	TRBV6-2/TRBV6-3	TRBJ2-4	CASGEAFVGAAKNIQYF	TGTGCCAGCGGAGAGGCCTTTGTGGGCGCCGCCAAAAACATTCAGTACTTC
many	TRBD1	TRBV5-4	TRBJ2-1	CASSLRDRANEQFF	TGTGCCAGCAGCCTGCGGGACAGGGCCAATGAGCAGTTCTTC
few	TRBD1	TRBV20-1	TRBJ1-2	CSARAMNDRAYGYTF	TGCAGTGCTAGAGCCATGAATGACAGGGCCTATGGCTACACCTTC
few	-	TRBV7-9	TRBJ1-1	CASSPPQRGHRNTEAFF	TGTGCCAGCAGCCCCCCGCAGAGGGGACACAGAAACACTGAAGCTTTCTTT
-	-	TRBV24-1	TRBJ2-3	CATSDLSAEPTDTQYF	TGTGCCACCAGTGATTTGTCAGCGGAGCCCACAGATACGCAGTATTTT
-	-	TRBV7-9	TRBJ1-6	CASSPHNVHSPLHF	TGTGCCAGCAGCCCCCATAATGTCCATTCACCCCTCCACTTT
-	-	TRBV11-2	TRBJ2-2	CASSPRVTAGELFF	TGTGCCAGCAGCCCTCGGGTCACCGCCGGGGAGCTGTTTTTT
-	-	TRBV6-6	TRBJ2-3	CASSSRWDLTQYF	TGTGCCAGCAGTTCCAGGTGGGACCTCACGCAGTATTTT
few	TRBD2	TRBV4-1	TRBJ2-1	CASSQDRASGRHNEQFF	TGCGCCAGCAGCCAAGACAGGGCTAGCGGTAGACACAATGAGCAGTTCTTC
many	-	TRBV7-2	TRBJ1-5	CASSLGVGPWSGQPQHF	TGTGCCAGCAGCTTAGGGGTGGGTCCCTGGTCAGGTCAGCCCCAGCATTTT
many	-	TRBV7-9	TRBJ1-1	CASSPGRGNTEAFF	TGTGCCAGCAGCCCCGGACGGGGAAACACTGAAGCTTTCTTT
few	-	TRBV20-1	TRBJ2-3	CSARDPSADTQYF	TGCAGTGCTAGAGATCCAAGCGCTGATACGCAGTATTTT
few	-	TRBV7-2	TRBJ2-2	CASSFGYRNTGELFF	TGTGCCAGCAGCTTCGGCTACCGTAACACCGGGGAGCTGTTTTTT
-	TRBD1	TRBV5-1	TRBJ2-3	CASSEGQGRGADTQYF	TGCGCCAGCAGCGAGGGACAGGGGAGGGGCGCAGATACGCAGTATTTT
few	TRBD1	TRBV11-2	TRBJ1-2	CASSFDRGGYGYTF	TGTGCCAGCAGCTTCGACAGGGGGGGCTATGGCTACACCTTC
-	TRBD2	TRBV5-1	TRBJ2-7	CASRRTSGDTYEQYF	TGCGCCAGCAGACGGACTAGCGGCGATACCTACGAGCAGTACTTC
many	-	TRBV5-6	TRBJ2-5	CASSLWVSETQYF	TGTGCCAGCAGCTTGTGGGTTTCAGAGACCCAGTACTTC
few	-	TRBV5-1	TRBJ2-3	CASSLVEFLAVGDTQYF	TGCGCCAGCAGCTTGGTCGAGTTCCTGGCGGTAGGCGATACGCAGTATTTT
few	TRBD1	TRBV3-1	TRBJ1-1	CASSLRDRGAEAFF	TGTGCCAGCAGCCTCCGGGACAGGGGAGCTGAAGCTTTCTTT
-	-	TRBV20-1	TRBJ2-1	CSAKGGSRGSYNEQFF	TGCAGTGCTAAAGGAGGGTCGCGCGGCTCCTACAATGAGCAGTTCTTC
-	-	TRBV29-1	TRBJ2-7	CSGRDQAYEQYF	TGCAGCGGTCGGGACCAAGCCTACGAGCAGTACTTC
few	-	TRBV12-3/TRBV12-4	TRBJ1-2	CASSERNRVVNGYTF	TGTGCCAGCAGTGAGAGAAACAGGGTTGTAAACGGCTACACCTTC
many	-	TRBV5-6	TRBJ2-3	CASSSLTLASTDTQYF	TGTGCCAGCAGCTCGCTGACTTTGGCTAGCACAGATACGCAGTATTTT
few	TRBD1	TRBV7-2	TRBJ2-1	CASSQQGAIKYNEQFF	TGTGCCAGCAGCCAACAGGGGGCAATCAAATACAATGAGCAGTTCTTC
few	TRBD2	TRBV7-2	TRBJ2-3	CASTSGLAGTDTQYF	TGTGCCAGCACCTCCGGACTAGCGGGAACAGATACGCAGTATTTT
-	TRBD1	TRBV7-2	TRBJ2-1	CASGQGARSYNEQFF	TGTGCCAGCGGACAGGGCGCTAGGTCCTACAATGAGCAGTTCTTC
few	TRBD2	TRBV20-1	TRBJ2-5	CSARPAGGQETQYF	TGCAGTGCTAGACCAGCGGGGGGCCAGGAGACCCAGTACTTC
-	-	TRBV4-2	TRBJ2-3	CATSDPTGAWGDTQYF	TGTGCCACCTCAGACCCGACGGGGGCCTGGGGAGATACGCAGTATTTT
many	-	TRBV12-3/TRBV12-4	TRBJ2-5	CASSFAGQETQYF	TGTGCCAGCAGTTTTGCAGGCCAAGAGACCCAGTACTTC
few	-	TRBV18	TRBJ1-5	CASSPVQDQPQHF	TGTGCCAGCTCACCAGTCCAGGATCAGCCCCAGCATTTT
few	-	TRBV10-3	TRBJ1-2	CAISEPVTEDGYTF	TGTGCCATCAGTGAGCCGGTTACAGAGGATGGCTACACCTTC
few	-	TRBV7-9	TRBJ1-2	CASSLSLDGYTF	TGTGCCAGCAGCTTAAGCCTCGATGGCTACACCTTC
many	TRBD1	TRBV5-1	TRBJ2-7	CASSARQGEAYEQYF	TGCGCCAGCAGCGCCCGACAGGGGGAGGCCTACGAGCAGTACTTC
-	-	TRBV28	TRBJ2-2	CAGRTASTGELFF	TGTGCCGGACGGACAGCATCCACCGGGGAGCTGTTTTTT
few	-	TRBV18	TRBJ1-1	CASLRTSGATEAFF	TGTGCCAGCTTGCGGACTTCGGGGGCCACTGAAGCTTTCTTT
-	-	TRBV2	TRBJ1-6	CASSDLQPGRVPLHF	TGTGCCAGCAGTGATCTGCAGCCTGGTCGAGTACCCCTCCACTTT
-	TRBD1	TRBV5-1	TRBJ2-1	CASSLGDRDYNEQFF	TGCGCCAGCAGCTTGGGGGACAGGGACTACAATGAGCAGTTCTTC
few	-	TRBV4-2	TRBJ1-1	CASSVRPQGRGTEAFF	TGTGCCAGCAGCGTCCGGCCACAGGGCCGGGGAACTGAAGCTTTCTTT
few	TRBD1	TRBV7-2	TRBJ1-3	CASTLPGGAGNTIYF	TGTGCCAGCACTCTGCCAGGGGGCGCCGGAAACACCATATATTTT
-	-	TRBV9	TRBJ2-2	CASSVYTGELFF	TGTGCCAGCAGCGTATACACCGGGGAGCTGTTTTTT
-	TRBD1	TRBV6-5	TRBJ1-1	CASSRGSYTEAFF	TGTGCCAGCAGCAGGGGGTCCTACACTGAAGCTTTCTTT
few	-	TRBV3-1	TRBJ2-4	CASSQASGNIQYF	TGTGCCAGCAGCCAAGCCAGCGGTAACATTCAGTACTTC
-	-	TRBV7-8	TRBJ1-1	CASSGPPRGTEAFF	TGTGCCAGCAGCGGTCCTCCTCGGGGGACTGAAGCTTTCTTT
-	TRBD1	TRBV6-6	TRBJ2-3	CASSNGQGRTDTQYF	TGTGCCAGCAGTAACGGACAGGGACGCACAGATACGCAGTATTTT
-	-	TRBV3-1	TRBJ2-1	CASSPDRVANEQFF	TGTGCCAGCAGCCCGGACCGGGTTGCCAATGAGCAGTTCTTC
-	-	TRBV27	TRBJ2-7	CASSLLEGEQYF	TGTGCCAGCAGCCTCTTAGAGGGCGAGCAGTACTTC
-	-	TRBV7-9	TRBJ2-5	CASSSGPSAQYF	TGTGCCAGCAGCTCGGGACCCTCTGCCCAGTACTTC
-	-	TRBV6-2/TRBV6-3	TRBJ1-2	CASSSRRPYGYTF	TGTGCCAGCAGTTCCAGACGCCCCTATGGCTACACCTTC
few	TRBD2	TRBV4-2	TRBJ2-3	CASSQEGLAGTDTQYF	TGTGCCAGCAGCCAAGAGGGACTAGCGGGCACAGATACGCAGTATTTT
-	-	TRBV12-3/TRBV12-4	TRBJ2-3	CASSLTSDTQYF	TGTGCCAGCAGTTTAACATCAGATACGCAGTATTTT